This passage covers 29 T cell receptor beta chains from one sample sequenced in a study of OX40 agonist ivuxolimab in advanced cancers. Sequencing used immunoSEQ multiplex PCR; TCRdb keeps in-frame clones, though not all of them. The sample has 8,000 to 9,500 clones, about 90% seen once. The sequences come from CD4+ or CD8+ T cells sorted from blood, collected in a trial of the OX40 agonist ivuxolimab. The receptors were sampled from an adult with an advanced solid tumor such as melanoma, head and neck, liver or kidney cancer.

On this clone itself: Mismatch with germline at one junction end may stem from a read error. CDR3 in amino acids: CASSLEYTGELFF. The CDR3 bases are TGTGCTAGCAGCTTAGAGTACACCGGGGAGCTGTTTTTT. This chain joins TRBV7-7 and TRBJ2-2; D remains ambiguous. The CDR3 sequence is 13 residues long. Germline V gene lookup returns CDR1 SSHAT and CDR2 FNYEAQ (reference sequence).

This clone turned up a few times. This chain links TRBV6-5 with TRBJ2-2; unclear D gene. This CDR3 is 13 amino acids long. Trimming stripped 2 bases from V and 4 bases from J, with 5 bases between. CDR1 and CDR2 from the germline V gene are MNHEY and SVGAGI. CDR3 sequence (DNA): TGTGCCAGCAGTTACCGAGGCACCGGGGAGCTGTTTTTT. As protein: CASSYRGTGELFF.

The rearrangement links TRBV18 to TRBJ1-3, with D tentatively TRBD1 (5 bases). The CDR3 has 15 amino acids. Germline CDR1 and CDR2: KGHSH and LQKENI. Between the trimmed V and J ends, which lost 3 bases and 1 base, there was a span of 10 bases. The CDR3: CASSPTRDSGNTIYF. CDR3 nucleotides: TGTGCCAGCTCACCGACCAGGGATTCTGGAAACACCATATATTTT.

This clone has more than one count but fewer than ten. The chain uses TRBV2 and TRBJ1-5; 7 positions agree with TRBD1. The CDR3 extends over 14 amino acids. Germline lookup yields CDR1 SNHLY and CDR2 FYNNEI. V gave up 6 bases and J gave up 4 bases; unmatched junction bases: 6. CDR3 loop: CASSDAGQNQPQHF. CDR3 nucleotide sequence: TGTGCCAGCAGCGATGCGGGACAGAATCAGCCCCAGCATTTT.

The chain recombines TRBV27 with TRBJ2-7; D gene ambiguous. Per the germline V gene, CDR1 is MNHEY and CDR2 is SMNVEV (reference sequence). This CDR3 region has 14 residues. Trimming pared 6 bases from V and 0 bases from J, leaving 12 bases between. CDR3 in DNA: TGTGCCAGCAGCCCCCTCCGCGGCTCCTACGAGCAGTACGTC. Translating it yields CASSPLRGSYEQYV.

This clone has just a few counts. The chain joins TRBV6-1 to TRBJ1-2, with D unresolved. In germline, CDR1 is MNHNS, CDR2 SASEGT. CDR3 length equals 13 residues. V was pared by 2 bases and J by 1 base, with 5 bases between. CDR3 protein: CASSESGNYGYTF. The CDR3, as DNA: TGTGCCAGCAGTGAAAGCGGTAACTATGGCTACACCTTC.

The CDR3 reads CASSALDQPQHF. CDR3 coding DNA: TGTGCCAGCAGTGCTTTAGATCAGCCCCAGCATTTT. The V gene is TRBV13, the J gene TRBJ1-5; D not resolved. There are 12 residues in the CDR3. The germline V gene encodes CDR1 PRHDT and CDR2 FYEKMQ (reference sequence). V shed 6 bases and J shed 5 bases, with 8 bases lying between them.

This clone showed up just once. The chain has TRBV20-1 and TRBJ2-3, with a possible D match to TRBD2 (5 bases). V lost 6 bases and J lost 9, with 13 bases in between. Germline V gene data show CDR1 as DFQATT and CDR2 as SNEGSKA (reference sequence). This CDR3 has 11 amino acids. CDR3 amino acids: CSAAVSGTQYF. The CDR3 region has the DNA TGCAGTGCCGCGGTGAGCGGAACGCAGTATTTT.

The V and J genes are TRBV5-1 and TRBJ1-2; the D gene is possibly TRBD1 (5 bases). Germline CDR1 and CDR2: SGHRS and YFSETQ. The CDR3 contains 14 residues. The V gene lost 2 bases and the J gene lost 6 bases, with 14 bases spanning the gap. DNA for the CDR3: TGCGCCAGCAGCTTATCGTTAGGGGAGGATGGCTACACCTTC. Translating it yields CASSLSLGEDGYTF.

V usage is TRBV11-1 and J usage is TRBJ1-1, with 7 bases fitting TRBD1. This CDR3 is built from 13 residues. Looked up from germline, CDR1 is SGHAT and CDR2 is FQDESV (reference sequence). With 10 bases clipped from V and 1 base from J, the junction kept 6 bases outside the gene matches. The CDR3 coding sequence is TGTGCCACCGGGACAGAGTCGAACACTGAAGCTTTCTTT. Amino acid sequence: CATGTESNTEAFF.

The rearrangement links TRBV6-6 to TRBJ1-3, with D unresolved. The ends were cut back, 8 bases at V and 2 bases at J, with 7 bases in the middle. The germline V gene has CDR1 MNHNY and CDR2 SVGAGI (reference sequence). The CDR3 has 12 amino acids. CDR3 in amino acids: CASAKPGNTIYF. The CDR3 bases are TGTGCCAGCGCAAAGCCTGGAAACACCATATATTTT.

This chain joins TRBV2 and TRBJ2-1; maybe TRBD1 (6 bases). The CDR3 has 15 residues. Germline CDR1 SNHLY, CDR2 FYNNEI. V shed 6 bases and J shed 2 bases, with 14 bases lying between them. CDR3 nucleotide sequence: TGTGCCAGCAGATCAGACAGGCTTACCTACAATGAGCAGTTCTTC. Amino acids: CASRSDRLTYNEQFF. The full variable domain, with the rest looked up from reference TRBV2 and TRBJ2-1, is EPEVTQTPSHQVTQMGQEVILRCVPISNHLYFYWYRQILGQKVEFLVSFYNNEISEKSEIFDDQFSVERPDGSNFTLKIRSTKLEDSAMYFCASRSDRLTYNEQFFGPGTRLTVL.

The J gene is TRBJ2-6, the V gene TRBV5-4; D is unresolved. With 4 bases removed from V and 0 bases from J, the gap between germline ends came to 11 bases. CDR1 and CDR2 (germline): SGHNT, YYREEE (reference sequence). This CDR3 has 16 residues. For the CDR3, the DNA is TGTGCCAGCAGCCTTGGACCGCTCTCTGGGGCCAACGTCCTGACTTTC. Protein: CASSLGPLSGANVLTF.

This clone was counted a single time. The genes are TRBV5-1 and TRBJ1-4; D is unresolved. CDR3 length: 14 residues. Germline-derived CDR1 and CDR2 are SGHRS and YFSETQ. Between the trimmed V and J ends, which lost 0 bases and 4 bases, there was a span of 7 bases. CDR3 amino acids: CASSLGQLNEKLFF. The CDR3, as DNA: TGCGCCAGCAGCTTGGGCCAACTTAATGAAAAACTGTTTTTT.

The gene calls are TRBV5-1 and TRBJ2-7, with 10 bases that match TRBD1. This CDR3 region has 16 residues. CDR1 is SGHRS, CDR2 YFSETQ, per germline. V dropped 2 bases and J dropped 1; count of bases not matched to a gene: 6. The CDR3 loop reads CASSFGGTGDSYEQYF. The CDR3 nucleotides read TGCGCCAGCAGCTTTGGTGGGACAGGGGATTCCTACGAGCAGTACTTC.

The chain combines TRBV2 with TRBJ1-2; D may be TRBD1 (6 bases). CDR1 is SNHLY, CDR2 FYNNEI, per germline. The V end was cut by 4 bases, the J end by 4 bases, with 10 bases between. This CDR3 is 13 amino acids long. The CDR3 reads CASSAGQFYGYTF. The CDR3 DNA is TGTGCCAGCAGTGCCGGACAGTTCTATGGCTACACCTTC. The variable domain in full, completed from reference TRBV2 and TRBJ1-2, reads EPEVTQTPSHQVTQMGQEVILRCVPISNHLYFYWYRQILGQKVEFLVSFYNNEISEKSEIFDDQFSVERPDGSNFTLKIRSTKLEDSAMYFCASSAGQFYGYTFGSGTRLTVV.

This clone was observed a handful of times. This chain connects TRBV29-1 to TRBJ2-7; 9 bases line up with TRBD1. V was clipped by 4 bases and J by 4 bases; unmatched bases: 17. This CDR3 is built from 17 residues. Germline CDR1 SQVTM, CDR2 ANQGSEA. CDR3 sequence: CSVVRGLRTGASYEQYV. CDR3 DNA: TGCAGCGTTGTGAGGGGTTTGAGGACAGGGGCCTCTTACGAGCAGTACGTC.

The rearrangement joins TRBV7-3 to TRBJ2-7; 8 bases match TRBD2. The CDR3 is made up of 13 amino acids. Trimming at V came to 7 bases and at J to 6 bases, leaving 8 bases not matched to a gene. Germline V gene data show CDR1 as SGHTA and CDR2 as FQGTGA. CDR3 region: CASTPNRGGEQYF. The CDR3 DNA reads TGTGCCAGCACCCCTAACCGGGGGGGCGAGCAGTACTTC. Based on the CDR3 plus reference TRBV7-3 and TRBJ2-7, the full variable domain is GAGVSQTPSNKVTEKGKYVELRCDPISGHTALYWYRQSLGQGPEFLIYFQGTGAADDSGLPNDRFFAVRPEGSVSTLKIQRTERGDSAVYLCASTPNRGGEQYFGPGTRLTVT.

This chain links TRBV4-1 with TRBJ1-5; D possibly corresponds to TRBD1 (5 bases). The V gene's germline CDR1 is MGHRA and CDR2 YSYEKL. V dropped 0 bases and J dropped 2 bases, with 11 bases sitting between them. The CDR3 is 16 amino acids. The CDR3 loop reads CASSQDNRGGNQPQHF. CDR3 nucleotides: TGCGCCAGCAGCCAAGACAATCGGGGCGGCAATCAGCCCCAGCATTTT.

The rearrangement joins TRBV11-2 to TRBJ1-1; a possible D gene is TRBD1 (6 bases). The V end lost 5 bases, the J end lost 4 bases, and 11 bases lay between the germline ends. Germline assignment: CDR1 SGHAT and CDR2 FQNNGV. The length of the CDR3 is 13 residues. The CDR3 is CASSPIRGTEAFF. The CDR3 coding sequence is TGTGCCAGCAGCCCCATCAGGGGCACTGAAGCTTTCTTT.

The chain uses TRBV6-5 and TRBJ1-2; D gene uncertain. V lost 2 bases and J 2 bases, leaving 12 bases between the germline ends. The germline CDR1 and CDR2 sequences are MNHEY and SVGAGI. This CDR3 spans 15 amino acids. The CDR3 sequence: CASSYAAGGNYGYTF. The CDR3 DNA is TGTGCCAGCAGTTACGCCGCAGGAGGCAACTATGGCTACACCTTC.

This clone has just one count. The rearrangement uses TRBV15 and TRBJ2-2; D is undetermined. The CDR3 runs 14 residues. V lost 0 bases and J 1 base, leaving 3 bases between the germline ends. Per germline, CDR1 LNHNV and CDR2 YYDKDF (reference sequence). The CDR3 DNA sequence: TGTGCCACCAGCAGAGAAAAGAACACCGGGGAGCTGTTTTTT. It codes for CATSREKNTGELFF.

The J gene is TRBJ1-2, the V gene TRBV7-3, with 7 bases that match TRBD1. Per the germline V gene, CDR1 is SGHTA and CDR2 is FQGTGA. The CDR3 sequence is 15 residues long. J lost 8 bases, V lost 2 bases, and 11 bases had no gene match. The CDR3: CASSLVGTAIGGYTF. The CDR3 DNA reads TGTGCCAGCAGCTTAGTCGGGACAGCGATAGGAGGCTACACCTTC.

The J gene is TRBJ2-7, the V gene TRBV5-1, with D maybe TRBD2 (6 bases). Per germline, CDR1 SGHRS and CDR2 YFSETQ. Trimming took off 4 bases at V and 1 base at J, with 12 bases between the two ends. The CDR3 is 14 residues long. The CDR3 DNA is TGCGCCAGCAGCGCGGGACCTATGTCCTACGAGCAGTACTTC. Translating gives CASSAGPMSYEQYF.

This clone was seen more than once but under ten times. The chain combines TRBV5-1 with TRBJ1-2; 8 positions match TRBD1. Germline CDR1 reads SGHRS; CDR2 reads YFSETQ. V lost 4 bases and J lost 4; bases outside the gene matches: 6. This CDR3 comprises 14 residues. The CDR3 sequence: CASSPGQGGYGYTF. CDR3 DNA: TGCGCCAGCAGCCCAGGACAGGGAGGCTATGGCTACACCTTC.

This chain connects TRBV5-1 to TRBJ2-3; 8 bases line up with TRBD2. The J segment lost 0 bases and the V segment lost 1 base, leaving 7 bases of the junction unmatched. The CDR3 runs 17 residues. In germline, CDR1 is SGHRS, CDR2 YFSETQ. CDR3 amino acids: CASSLFGLAASTDTQYF. Here the CDR3 DNA reads TGCGCCAGCAGCTTGTTCGGACTAGCTGCTAGCACAGATACGCAGTATTTT.

This clone has only a few counts. The gene calls are TRBV5-4 and TRBJ2-7; D possibly matches TRBD1 or TRBD2 (5 bases each). Deletions cut 4 bases from V and 7 bases from J, with 15 bases between. Germline loops: CDR1 SGHNT, CDR2 YYREEE (reference sequence). The CDR3 extends over 13 amino acids. The CDR3 is CASSLRGAVEQYF. CDR3 nucleotide sequence: TGTGCCAGCAGCCTCCGAGGGGCGGTTGAGCAGTACTTC.

J is TRBJ1-5 and V is TRBV2, with 7 positions matching TRBD1. This CDR3 contains 18 residues. Germline-derived CDR1 and CDR2 are SNHLY and FYNNEI. The ends lost 7 bases at V and 0 bases at J; junction bases unmatched: 15. CDR3: CASMNPPAGQTSNQPQHF. CDR3 bases: TGTGCCAGCATGAACCCCCCCGCGGGACAGACTAGCAATCAGCCCCAGCATTTT.

The chain links TRBV7-2 to TRBJ2-3; 12 bases are shared with TRBD2. Germline V lookup: CDR1 SGHTA, CDR2 FQGNSA. V lost 3 bases, J lost 5 bases, and 3 bases stayed unmatched. This CDR3 has 15 residues. This chain's CDR3 is CASSLTSGGGDTQYF. CDR3 bases: TGTGCCAGCAGCTTGACTAGCGGGGGAGGAGATACGCAGTATTTT. Based on the CDR3 plus reference TRBV7-2 and TRBJ2-3, the full variable domain is GAGVSQSPSNKVTEKGKDVELRCDPISGHTALYWYRQSLGQGLEFLIYFQGNSAPDKSGLPSDRFSAERTGGSVSTLTIQRTQQEDSAVYLCASSLTSGGGDTQYFGPGTRLTVL.